These 26 T cell receptor beta chains were all obtained from the same sample, sequenced in a study of siplizumab effects on memory and regulatory T cells. Some clones are missing from TCRdb's copy, which holds only in-frame ones; the method was immunoSEQ multiplex PCR. Among some 100,000 clones listed, roughly 95% were seen once. Specimen: naive CD4+ T cells sorted from blood. The origin of the receptors is a human donor in good health.

The gene calls are TRBV28 and TRBJ1-4; D unresolved. The CDR3 is 13 amino acids. V lost 1 base, J lost 7 bases, and 7 bases lay in between. Looked up from germline, CDR1 is MDHEN and CDR2 is SYDVKM. CDR3 coding DNA: TGTGCCAGCAGTTTATTAGGCGGTGAAAAACTGTTTTTT. Translation: CASSLLGGEKLFF.

The J gene is TRBJ2-7, the V gene TRBV10-3; D unresolved. Trimming cost V 4 bases and J 4 bases, with 8 bases left between them. Germline-derived CDR1 and CDR2 are ENHRY and SYGVKD. There are 12 residues in the CDR3. CDR3: CAISAGDYEQYF. DNA of the CDR3: TGTGCCATCAGTGCGGGCGATTACGAGCAGTACTTC.

The chain is built from TRBV5-8 and TRBJ2-7; possible D gene TRBD2, 6 bases. With 0 bases removed from V and 3 bases from J, the gap between germline ends came to 10 bases. The CDR3 loop spans 14 amino acids. Germline-derived CDR1 and CDR2 are SGHTS and YDEGEE. The CDR3 is CASSLVFSGYEQYF. The CDR3, as DNA: TGTGCCAGCAGCTTGGTGTTTAGCGGCTACGAGCAGTACTTC.

The J gene is TRBJ1-1, the V gene TRBV2; D gene unclear. CDR3 length equals 13 residues. Trimming left V 7 bases short and J 2 bases short, with 11 bases between. The germline gives CDR1 SNHLY, CDR2 FYNNEI. CDR3 nucleotide sequence: TGTGCCAGCACTGGGGATCTCAACACTGAAGCTTTCTTT. As protein: CASTGDLNTEAFF.

This chain uses TRBV9 with TRBJ2-7, with 10 bases lining up with TRBD1. The ends lost 7 bases at V and 7 bases at J; junction bases unmatched: 11. The CDR3 has 14 residues. CDR1 SGDLS and CDR2 YYNGEE come from the germline V gene. The chain's CDR3 is CASEPGQGRGEQYF. The CDR3 DNA sequence: TGTGCCAGCGAACCGGGACAGGGGAGAGGGGAGCAGTACTTC.

This sequence joins TRBV19 and TRBJ2-3; D gene uncertain. V dropped 3 bases and J dropped 2 bases, with 9 bases sitting between them. CDR3 length: 14 residues. Germline CDR1 LNHDA, CDR2 SQIVND (reference sequence). CDR3 nucleotides: TGTGCCAGTAGTATGGGCGCCTTCACAGATACGCAGTATTTT. Its protein is CASSMGAFTDTQYF. Based on the CDR3 plus reference TRBV19 and TRBJ2-3, the full variable domain is DGGITQSPKYLFRKEGQNVTLSCEQNLNHDAMYWYRQDPGQGLRLIYYSQIVNDFQKGDIAEGYSVSREKKESFPLTVTSAQKNPTAFYLCASSMGAFTDTQYFGPGTRLTVL.

The chain uses TRBV5-6 and TRBJ1-1; D gene uncertain. V gave up 7 bases and J gave up 0 bases, with 1 base separating them. The CDR3 consists of 10 residues. CDR1 is SGHDT and CDR2 is YYEEEE in the germline V gene. The CDR3, as DNA: TGTGCCAGCCTGAACACTGAAGCTTTCTTT. Amino acid sequence: CASLNTEAFF. Using reference TRBV5-6 and TRBJ1-1 for the parts outside the CDR3, the full variable domain is DAGVTQSPTHLIKTRGQQVTLRCSPKSGHDTVSWYQQALGQGPQFIFQYYEEEERQRGNFPDRFSGHQFPNYSSELNVNALLLGDSALYLCASLNTEAFFGQGTRLTVV.

This rearrangement joins TRBV7-3 to TRBJ1-1; D is ambiguous. Trimming pared 4 bases from V and 5 bases from J, leaving 11 bases between. The CDR3 sequence is 13 residues long. Germline CDR1 and CDR2: SGHTA and FQGTGA. In DNA, the CDR3 is TGTGCCAGCAGCTCCCAGACACGTACTGAAGCTTTCTTT. Translating it yields CASSSQTRTEAFF. Complete variable domain (other parts from reference TRBV7-3 and TRBJ1-1): GAGVSQTPSNKVTEKGKYVELRCDPISGHTALYWYRQSLGQGPEFLIYFQGTGAADDSGLPNDRFFAVRPEGSVSTLKIQRTERGDSAVYLCASSSQTRTEAFFGQGTRLTVV.

This chain uses TRBV5-6 with TRBJ2-3; D could derive from TRBD1 or TRBD2 (5 bases each). The germline gives CDR1 SGHDT, CDR2 YYEEEE. The ends were cut back, 4 bases at V and 2 bases at J, with 11 bases in the middle. CDR3 length: 14 amino acids. CDR3 sequence reads: CASSGGRYTDTQYF. CDR3 sequence (DNA): TGTGCCAGCAGCGGGGGACGTTACACAGATACGCAGTATTTT.

There are a few counts of this clone. The chain carries TRBV18 and TRBJ1-1; D gene ambiguous. The V gene lost 3 bases and the J gene lost 1 base, with 9 bases spanning the gap. The CDR3 runs to 14 residues. Germline V gives CDR1 KGHSH, CDR2 LQKENI. CDR3 sequence (DNA): TGTGCCAGCTCACCGACGGTGGGGAACACTGAAGCTTTCTTT. This gives the protein CASSPTVGNTEAFF.

The rearrangement links TRBV7-3 to TRBJ2-7, with D possibly matching TRBD1 (5 bases). The V end was cut by 5 bases, the J end by 2 bases, with 13 bases between. CDR1 and CDR2 from the germline V gene are SGHTA and FQGTGA. This CDR3 has 14 amino acids. The CDR3 DNA sequence: TGTGCCAGCAGCCCCTCCCCAGGGACCTACGAGCAGTACTTC. Protein: CASSPSPGTYEQYF.

The V gene is TRBV7-2, the J gene TRBJ2-5; 8 bases are a match to TRBD1. The CDR3 is made up of 16 amino acids. V shed 5 bases and J 5 bases; nucleotides not matched to a gene: 13. The germline gives CDR1 SGHTA, CDR2 FQGNSA. The DNA for the CDR3 is TGTGCCAGCAGCCCTACACCCGACAGGGGTCAGGAGACCCAGTACTTC. Its protein is CASSPTPDRGQETQYF.

The chain couples TRBV7-2 to TRBJ2-3; D assignment may be TRBD1 or TRBD2 (5 bases each). Germline-derived CDR1 and CDR2 are SGHTA and FQGNSA. The V end lost 2 bases, the J end lost 1 base, and 7 bases lay between the germline ends. The CDR3 length is 14 residues. In nucleotides, the CDR3 is TGTGCCAGCAGCTTACTGGGGGGCACAGATACGCAGTATTTT. Protein sequence: CASSLLGGTDTQYF.

The V call is TRBV7-2, the J call TRBJ2-5; 11 nucleotides match TRBD2. Per the germline V gene, CDR1 is SGHTA and CDR2 is FQGNSA. The trim removed 5 bases at V and 2 bases at J, leaving 7 bases unmatched. CDR3 length: 16 amino acids. CDR3 protein: CASSLLAGGGQETQYF. CDR3 DNA sequence: TGTGCCAGCAGCCTGCTAGCGGGGGGAGGGCAAGAGACCCAGTACTTC.

The chain recombines TRBV7-2 with TRBJ1-5; D perhaps matches TRBD1 (6 bases). Trimming cost V 1 base and J 7 bases, with 17 bases left between them. The CDR3 spans 16 residues. The germline V gene has CDR1 SGHTA and CDR2 FQGNSA. The CDR3 sequence is CASSLGDWGGWQPQHF. The CDR3, as DNA: TGTGCCAGCAGCTTAGGTGATTGGGGGGGCTGGCAGCCCCAGCATTTT.

J is TRBJ1-1 and V is TRBV7-3; D not resolved. The CDR3 extends over 13 amino acids. Trimming took 5 bases from V and 1 from J, leaving 8 bases between them. Germline V gives CDR1 SGHTA, CDR2 FQGTGA. The CDR3, as DNA: TGTGCCAGCAGCCCGACACGGAACACTGAAGCTTTCTTT. Its protein product is CASSPTRNTEAFF.

The V call is TRBV7-2, the J call TRBJ2-5; 8 bases are shared with TRBD1. The CDR3 covers 14 residues. CDR1 and CDR2 (germline): SGHTA, FQGNSA. V trimming: 5 bases; J trimming: 5 bases; junction bases outside the gene matches: 7. For the CDR3, the DNA is TGTGCCAGCAGCCTGGGACAGGCCTGGGAGACCCAGTACTTC. It yields the protein CASSLGQAWETQYF.

This clone is a singleton in its sample. The J gene is TRBJ1-1, the V gene TRBV5-1; D is perhaps TRBD1 (5 bases). From germline, CDR1 is SGHRS and CDR2 YFSETQ. The CDR3 sequence is 13 residues long. V lost 3 bases and J 5 bases, leaving 11 bases between the germline ends. CDR3 sequence (DNA): TGCGCCAGCAGCTCGGACAAGGGGACTGAAGCTTTCTTT. Its translation is CASSSDKGTEAFF.

This rearrangement joins TRBV6-6 to TRBJ1-2, with 9 bases aligning to TRBD1. Losses at the gene ends were 3 bases for V and 1 base for J; bases not matched to a gene: 6. Germline V gene sequence: CDR1 MNHNY, CDR2 SVGAGI (reference sequence). The length of the CDR3 is 16 residues. This CDR3 is CASSYSTGGNNYGYTF. CDR3 coding DNA: TGTGCCAGCAGTTATTCGACAGGGGGAAATAACTATGGCTACACCTTC.

V usage is TRBV27 and J usage is TRBJ2-7, with 7 bases that match TRBD1. Germline V CDR1 and CDR2: MNHEY, SMNVEV (reference sequence). Germline trimming cut 6 bases from V and 0 bases from J; bases unmatched to any gene: 8. The CDR3 has 15 residues. Here the CDR3 DNA reads TGTGCCAGCAGCCCTAGACAGGGTATCTCCTACGAGCAGTACTTC. Translated, it gives CASSPRQGISYEQYF.

The chain carries TRBV9 and TRBJ2-7, with 7 bases fitting TRBD1. The V gene end was trimmed by 1 base and the J gene end by 2 bases; junction bases not matched to a gene: 3. This CDR3 is built from 14 residues. CDR1 and CDR2 (germline): SGDLS, YYNGEE. Here the CDR3 reads CASSVQGEAYEQYF. The CDR3 DNA follows: TGTGCCAGCAGCGTACAGGGGGAAGCCTACGAGCAGTACTTC.

The rearrangement joins TRBV18 to TRBJ2-3; 7 bases match TRBD1. V lost 6 bases, J lost 4 bases, and 7 bases stayed unmatched. CDR1 KGHSH and CDR2 LQKENI come from the germline V gene. CDR3 length equals 14 residues. As DNA, the CDR3 is TGTGCCAGCTCCAACCAAGGGGGCTCAGATACGCAGTATTTT. Its protein product is CASSNQGGSDTQYF.

DNA for the CDR3: TGTGCCAGCAGCCCAAGCCGAGGCAATTCCACCTACGAGCAGTACTTC. Its protein is CASSPSRGNSTYEQYF. The rearrangement links TRBV7-9 to TRBJ2-7, with D hard to call. CDR1 SEHNR and CDR2 FQNEAQ come from the germline V gene (reference sequence). The CDR3 is made up of 16 amino acids. The germline V and J ends were trimmed by 5 bases and 2 bases, with 19 bases remaining between them.

This chain links TRBV7-9 with TRBJ1-6; D not resolved. There are 15 residues in the CDR3. CDR1 SEHNR and CDR2 FQNEAQ come from the germline V gene (reference sequence). V lost 2 bases to trimming and J lost 10 bases, with 15 bases between them. The CDR3 DNA is TGTGCCAGCAGCTTAAGTATATTGGCGAACTCACCCCTCCACTTT. Translated: CASSLSILANSPLHF.

This chain joins TRBV5-1 and TRBJ1-6; 8 bases match TRBD1. The CDR3 has 16 residues. Germline loops: CDR1 SGHRS, CDR2 YFSETQ. With V trimmed by 0 bases and J by 3 bases, 2 bases remained unmatched. DNA of the CDR3: TGCGCCAGCAGCTTGGAGGGGACAGGCTATAATTCACCCCTCCACTTT. Translated: CASSLEGTGYNSPLHF.

CDR3 sequence: CASGRCWGSYEQYF. In nucleotides, the CDR3 is TGCGCCAGCGGACGATGTTGGGGGTCCTACGAGCAGTACTTC. The chain carries TRBV23-1 and TRBJ2-7; D tentatively reads TRBD1 or TRBD2 (5 bases each). TRBV23-1 is an ORF; its function is uncertain. The CDR3 length is 14 residues. Trimming shortened V by 8 bases and J by 1 base, and 15 bases separated the two germline ends.